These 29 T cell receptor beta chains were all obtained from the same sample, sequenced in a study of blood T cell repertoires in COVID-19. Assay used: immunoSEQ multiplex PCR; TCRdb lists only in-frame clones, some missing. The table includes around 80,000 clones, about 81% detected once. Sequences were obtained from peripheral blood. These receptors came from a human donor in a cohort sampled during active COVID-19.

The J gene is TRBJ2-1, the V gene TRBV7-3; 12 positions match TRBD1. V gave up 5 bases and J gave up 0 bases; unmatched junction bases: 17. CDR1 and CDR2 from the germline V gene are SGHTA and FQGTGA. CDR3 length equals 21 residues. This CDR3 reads CASSPDGGQGALPSSYNEQFF. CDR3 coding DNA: TGTGCCAGCAGCCCCGACGGGGGACAGGGGGCCTTGCCCAGCTCCTACAATGAGCAGTTCTTC.

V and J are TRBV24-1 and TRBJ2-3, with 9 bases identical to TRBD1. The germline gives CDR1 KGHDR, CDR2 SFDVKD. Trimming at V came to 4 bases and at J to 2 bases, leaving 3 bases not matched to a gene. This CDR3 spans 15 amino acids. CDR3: CATSETGGITDTQYF. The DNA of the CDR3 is TGTGCCACCAGTGAGACAGGGGGTATCACAGATACGCAGTATTTT.

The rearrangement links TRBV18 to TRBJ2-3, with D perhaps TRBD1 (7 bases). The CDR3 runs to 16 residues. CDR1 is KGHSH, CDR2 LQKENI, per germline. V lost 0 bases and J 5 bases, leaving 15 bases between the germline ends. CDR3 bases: TGTGCCAGCTCACCACCGAACAGGGGAGGTCAAGATACGCAGTATTTT. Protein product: CASSPPNRGGQDTQYF.

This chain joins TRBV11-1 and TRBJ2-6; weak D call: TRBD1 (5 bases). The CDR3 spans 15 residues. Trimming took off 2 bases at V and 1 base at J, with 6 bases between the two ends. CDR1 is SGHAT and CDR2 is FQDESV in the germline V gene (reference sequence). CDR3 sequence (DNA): TGTGCCAGCAGCTTAAGGGGATCTGGGGCCAACGTCCTGACTTTC. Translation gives CASSLRGSGANVLTF. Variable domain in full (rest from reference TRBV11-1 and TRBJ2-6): EAEVAQSPRYKITEKSQAVAFWCDPISGHATLYWYRQILGQGPELLVQFQDESVVDDSQLPKDRFSAERLKGVDSTLKIQPAELGDSAMYLCASSLRGSGANVLTFGAGSRLTVL.

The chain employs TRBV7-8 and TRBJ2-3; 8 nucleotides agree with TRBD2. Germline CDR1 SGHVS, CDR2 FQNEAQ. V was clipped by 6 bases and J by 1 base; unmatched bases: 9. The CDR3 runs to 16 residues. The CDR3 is CASSRNGGGRTDTQYF. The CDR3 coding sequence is TGTGCCAGCAGTCGAAACGGGGGGGGCCGCACAGATACGCAGTATTTT.

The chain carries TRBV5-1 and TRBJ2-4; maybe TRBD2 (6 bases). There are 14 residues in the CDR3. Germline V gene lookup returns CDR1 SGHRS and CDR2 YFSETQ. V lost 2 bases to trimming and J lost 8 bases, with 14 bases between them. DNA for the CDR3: TGCGCCAGCAGCTTCGGGCCTGGGGAGGACATTCAGTACTTC. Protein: CASSFGPGEDIQYF.

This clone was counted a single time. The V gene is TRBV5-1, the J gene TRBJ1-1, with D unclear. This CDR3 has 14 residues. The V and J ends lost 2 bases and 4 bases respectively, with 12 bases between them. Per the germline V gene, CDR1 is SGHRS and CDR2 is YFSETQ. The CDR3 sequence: CASSFRSSATEAFF. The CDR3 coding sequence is TGCGCCAGCAGCTTTCGGAGTAGCGCCACTGAAGCTTTCTTT.

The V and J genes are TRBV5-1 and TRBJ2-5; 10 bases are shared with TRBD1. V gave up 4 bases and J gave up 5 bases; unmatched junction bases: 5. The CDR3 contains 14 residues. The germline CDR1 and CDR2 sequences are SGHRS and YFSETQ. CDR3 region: CASSPGTGDETQYF. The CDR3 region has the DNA TGCGCCAGCAGCCCCGGGACAGGGGACGAGACCCAGTACTTC. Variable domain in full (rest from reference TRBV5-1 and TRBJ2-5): KAGVTQTPRYLIKTRGQQVTLSCSPISGHRSVSWYQQTPGQGLQFLFEYFSETQRNKGNFPGRFSGRQFSNSRSEMNVSTLELGDSALYLCASSPGTGDETQYFGPGTRLLVL.

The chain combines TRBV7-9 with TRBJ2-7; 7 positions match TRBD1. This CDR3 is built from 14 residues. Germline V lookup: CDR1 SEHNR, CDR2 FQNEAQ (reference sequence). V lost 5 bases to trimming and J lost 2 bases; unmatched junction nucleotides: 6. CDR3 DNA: TGTGCCAGCAGCCGGGGAACAGGGGCCTACGAGCAGTACTTC. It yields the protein CASSRGTGAYEQYF.

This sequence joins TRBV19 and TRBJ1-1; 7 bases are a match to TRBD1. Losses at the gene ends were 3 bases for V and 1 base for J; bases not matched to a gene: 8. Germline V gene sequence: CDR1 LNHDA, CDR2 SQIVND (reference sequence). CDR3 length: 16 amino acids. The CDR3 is CASSMRGLRWNTEAFF. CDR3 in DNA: TGTGCCAGTAGTATGAGGGGGCTAAGGTGGAACACTGAAGCTTTCTTT.

CDR3 nucleotide sequence: TGTGCCAGCAGTCCCCTGACTAGCGGGGGCCGGAATGAGCAGTTCTTC. Translated, it gives CASSPLTSGGRNEQFF. V gene TRBV28 combines with J gene TRBJ2-1; 12 bases agree with TRBD2. Germline V lookup: CDR1 MDHEN, CDR2 SYDVKM. After removal of 5 bases from V and 7 bases from J, the junction contained 9 bases not matched to a gene. This CDR3 is 16 amino acids long. Using reference TRBV28 and TRBJ2-1 for the parts outside the CDR3, the full variable domain is DVKVTQSSRYLVKRTGEKVFLECVQDMDHENMFWYRQDPGLGLRLIYFSYDVKMKEKGDIPEGYSVSREKKERFSLILESASTNQTSMYLCASSPLTSGGRNEQFFGPGTRLTVL.

The CDR3 DNA follows: TGTGCCAGCAGCCCGGGTCCTGTCGAGCAGTACTTC. Translated: CASSPGPVEQYF. V is TRBV7-9 and J is TRBJ2-7; D remains ambiguous. The V end was cut by 5 bases, the J end by 6 bases, with 11 bases between. Germline lookup yields CDR1 SEHNR and CDR2 FQNEAQ (reference sequence). The CDR3 sequence is 12 residues long.

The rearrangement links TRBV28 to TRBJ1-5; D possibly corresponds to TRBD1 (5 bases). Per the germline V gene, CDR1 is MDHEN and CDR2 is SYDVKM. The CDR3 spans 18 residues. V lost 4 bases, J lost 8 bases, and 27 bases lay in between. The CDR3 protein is CASSSRIPTRVSREPQHF. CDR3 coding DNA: TGTGCCAGCAGTTCCAGAATACCGACCAGGGTGTCAAGGGAGCCCCAGCATTTT.

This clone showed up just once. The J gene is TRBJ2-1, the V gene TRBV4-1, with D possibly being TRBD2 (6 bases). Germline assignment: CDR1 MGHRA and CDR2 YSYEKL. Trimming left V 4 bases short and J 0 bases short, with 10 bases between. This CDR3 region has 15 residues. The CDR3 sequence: CASSLGGFSYNEQFF. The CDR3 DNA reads TGCGCCAGCAGCCTGGGGGGTTTCTCCTACAATGAGCAGTTCTTC.

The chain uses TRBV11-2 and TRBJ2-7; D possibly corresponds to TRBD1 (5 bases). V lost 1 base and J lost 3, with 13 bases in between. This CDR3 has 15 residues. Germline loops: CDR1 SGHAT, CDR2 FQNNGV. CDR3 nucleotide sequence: TGTGCCAGCAGCTTAGGGCAGGGCAGAGTCTACGAGCAGTACTTC. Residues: CASSLGQGRVYEQYF.

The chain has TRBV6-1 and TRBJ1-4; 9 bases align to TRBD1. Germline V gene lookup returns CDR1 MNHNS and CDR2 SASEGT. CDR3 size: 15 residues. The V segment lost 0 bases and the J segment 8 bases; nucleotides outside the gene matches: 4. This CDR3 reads CASSEAGQGEEKLFF. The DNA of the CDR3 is TGTGCCAGCAGTGAAGCGGGACAGGGAGAAGAAAAACTGTTTTTT.

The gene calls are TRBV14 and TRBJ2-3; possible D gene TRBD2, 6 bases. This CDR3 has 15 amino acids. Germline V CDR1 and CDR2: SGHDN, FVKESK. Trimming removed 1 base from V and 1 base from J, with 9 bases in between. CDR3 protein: CASSQVGGGTDTQYF. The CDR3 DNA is TGTGCCAGCAGCCAAGTGGGGGGAGGCACAGATACGCAGTATTTT.

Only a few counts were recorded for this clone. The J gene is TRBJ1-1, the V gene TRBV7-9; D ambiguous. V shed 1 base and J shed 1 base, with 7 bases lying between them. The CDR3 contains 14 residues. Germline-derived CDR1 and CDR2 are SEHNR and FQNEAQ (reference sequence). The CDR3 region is CASSLGGGNTEAFF. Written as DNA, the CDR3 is TGTGCCAGCAGCTTAGGAGGAGGGAACACTGAAGCTTTCTTT.

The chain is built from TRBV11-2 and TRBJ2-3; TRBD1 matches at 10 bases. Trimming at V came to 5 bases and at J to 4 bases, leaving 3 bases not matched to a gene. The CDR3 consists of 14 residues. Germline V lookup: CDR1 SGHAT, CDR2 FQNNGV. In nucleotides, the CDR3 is TGTGCCAGCAGCCTAGGGACAGGGGCAGATACGCAGTATTTT. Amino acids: CASSLGTGADTQYF.

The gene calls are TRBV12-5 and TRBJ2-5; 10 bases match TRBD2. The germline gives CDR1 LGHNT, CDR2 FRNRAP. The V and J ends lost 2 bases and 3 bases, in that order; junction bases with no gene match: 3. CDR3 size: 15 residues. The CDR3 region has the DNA TGTGCTAGTGGTTTGAGAGGACTAGCGGAAGAGACCCAGTACTTC. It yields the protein CASGLRGLAEETQYF.

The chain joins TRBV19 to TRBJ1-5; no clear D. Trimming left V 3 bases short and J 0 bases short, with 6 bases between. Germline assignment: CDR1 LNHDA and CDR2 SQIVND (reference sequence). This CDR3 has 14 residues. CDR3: CASSIYGSNQPQHF. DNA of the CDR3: TGTGCCAGTAGTATTTACGGTAGCAATCAGCCCCAGCATTTT.

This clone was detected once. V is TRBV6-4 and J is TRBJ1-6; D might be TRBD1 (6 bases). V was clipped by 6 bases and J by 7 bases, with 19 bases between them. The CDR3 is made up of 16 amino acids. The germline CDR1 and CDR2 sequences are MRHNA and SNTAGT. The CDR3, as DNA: TGTGCCAGCAGAGCCTCTGGGGGGGCGCGGAATTCACCCCTCCACTTT. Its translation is CASRASGGARNSPLHF.

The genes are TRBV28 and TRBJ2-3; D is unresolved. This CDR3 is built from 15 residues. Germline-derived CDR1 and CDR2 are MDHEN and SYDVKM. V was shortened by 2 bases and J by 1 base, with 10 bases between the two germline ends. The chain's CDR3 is CASSLGPQGTDTQYF. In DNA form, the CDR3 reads TGTGCCAGCAGTTTAGGCCCCCAAGGCACAGATACGCAGTATTTT.

The CDR3 bases are TGTGCCAGCTCACCCGCGACAGGGGGAATCACTGAAGCTTTCTTT. The encoded protein is CASSPATGGITEAFF. The chain is built from TRBV18 and TRBJ1-1; 9 bases align to TRBD1. V lost 3 bases, J lost 4 bases, and 6 bases stayed unmatched. Germline V gene data show CDR1 as KGHSH and CDR2 as LQKENI. This CDR3 is built from 15 residues.

The CDR3 DNA reads TGCGCCAGCAGCGCGAGGGACAGCACAAGGAACACTGAAGCTTTCTTT. Translating gives CASSARDSTRNTEAFF. This rearrangement joins TRBV5-1 to TRBJ1-1, with TRBD1 identical over 7 bases. The CDR3 contains 16 residues. The germline V gene has CDR1 SGHRS and CDR2 YFSETQ. Losses at the gene ends were 4 bases for V and 1 base for J; bases not matched to a gene: 10.

In nucleotides, the CDR3 is TGCAGTGCTAGTTTACAGGGCGAGCAGTACTTC. Translating it yields CSASLQGEQYF. The rearrangement joins TRBV20-1 to TRBJ2-7; maybe TRBD1 (6 bases). With 3 bases removed from V and 6 bases from J, the gap between germline ends came to 9 bases. The germline V gene encodes CDR1 DFQATT and CDR2 SNEGSKA (reference sequence). CDR3 size: 11 residues.

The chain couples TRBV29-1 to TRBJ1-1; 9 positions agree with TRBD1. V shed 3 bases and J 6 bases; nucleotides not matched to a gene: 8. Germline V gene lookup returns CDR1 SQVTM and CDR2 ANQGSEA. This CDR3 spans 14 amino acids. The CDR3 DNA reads TGCAGCGTTGAGCGACAGGGGGTATTGGCTGAAGCTTTCTTT. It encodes CSVERQGVLAEAFF.

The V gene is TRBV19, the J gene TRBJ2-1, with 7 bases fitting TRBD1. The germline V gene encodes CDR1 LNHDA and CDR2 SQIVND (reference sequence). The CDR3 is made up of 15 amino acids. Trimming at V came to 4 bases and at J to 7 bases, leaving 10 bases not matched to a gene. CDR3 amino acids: CASSTPGTVSNEQFF. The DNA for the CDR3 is TGTGCCAGTAGTACCCCCGGGACAGTTTCAAATGAGCAGTTCTTC.

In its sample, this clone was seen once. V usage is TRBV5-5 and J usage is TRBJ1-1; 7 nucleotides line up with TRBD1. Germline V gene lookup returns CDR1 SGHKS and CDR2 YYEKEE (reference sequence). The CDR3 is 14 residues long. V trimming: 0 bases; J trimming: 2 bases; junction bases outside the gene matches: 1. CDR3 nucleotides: TGTGCCAGCAGCTTGGAAGGGGGCAACACTGAAGCTTTCTTT. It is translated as CASSLEGGNTEAFF. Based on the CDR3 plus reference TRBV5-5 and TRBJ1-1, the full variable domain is DAGVTQSPTHLIKTRGQQVTLRCSPISGHKSVSWYQQVLGQGPQFIFQYYEKEERGRGNFPDRFSARQFPNYSSELNVNALLLGDSALYLCASSLEGGNTEAFFGQGTRLTVV.